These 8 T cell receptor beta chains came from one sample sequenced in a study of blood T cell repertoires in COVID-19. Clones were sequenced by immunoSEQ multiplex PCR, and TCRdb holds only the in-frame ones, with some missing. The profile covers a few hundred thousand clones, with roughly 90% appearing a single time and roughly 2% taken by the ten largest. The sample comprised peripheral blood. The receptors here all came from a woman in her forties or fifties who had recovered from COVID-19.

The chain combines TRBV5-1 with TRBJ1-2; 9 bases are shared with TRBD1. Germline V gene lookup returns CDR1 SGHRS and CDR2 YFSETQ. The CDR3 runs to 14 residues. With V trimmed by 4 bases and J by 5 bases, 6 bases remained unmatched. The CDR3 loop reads CASSAGQGPYGYTF. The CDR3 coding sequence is TGCGCCAGCAGCGCCGGACAGGGGCCGTATGGCTACACCTTC.

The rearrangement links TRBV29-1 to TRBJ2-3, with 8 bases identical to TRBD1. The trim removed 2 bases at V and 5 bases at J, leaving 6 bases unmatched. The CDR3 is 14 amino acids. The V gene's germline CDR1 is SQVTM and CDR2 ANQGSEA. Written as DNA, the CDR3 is TGCAGCGTTGAATCGGACAGGGCGGGAGATACGCAGTATTTT. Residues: CSVESDRAGDTQYF.

CDR3 protein: CASSYALAGYNEQFF. In nucleotides, the CDR3 is TGTGCCAGCAGTTACGCCCTAGCGGGGTACAATGAGCAGTTCTTC. The chain employs TRBV6-5 and TRBJ2-1; TRBD2 matches at 9 bases. Germline V gene sequence: CDR1 MNHEY, CDR2 SVGAGI. V shed 2 bases, J shed 4 bases, and the junction held 3 bases outside the gene matches. The length of the CDR3 is 15 residues.

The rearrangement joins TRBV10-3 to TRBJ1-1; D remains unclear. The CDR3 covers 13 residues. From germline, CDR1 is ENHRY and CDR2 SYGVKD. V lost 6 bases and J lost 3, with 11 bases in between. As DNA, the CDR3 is TGTGCCATCAGCCAGACTTATGACACTGAAGCTTTCTTT. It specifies CAISQTYDTEAFF.

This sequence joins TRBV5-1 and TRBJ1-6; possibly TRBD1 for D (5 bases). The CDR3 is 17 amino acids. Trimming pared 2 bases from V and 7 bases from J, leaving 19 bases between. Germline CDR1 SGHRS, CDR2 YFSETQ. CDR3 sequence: CASSFSMTQGKNSPLHF. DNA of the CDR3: TGCGCCAGCAGCTTTTCCATGACGCAGGGCAAGAATTCACCCCTCCACTTT.

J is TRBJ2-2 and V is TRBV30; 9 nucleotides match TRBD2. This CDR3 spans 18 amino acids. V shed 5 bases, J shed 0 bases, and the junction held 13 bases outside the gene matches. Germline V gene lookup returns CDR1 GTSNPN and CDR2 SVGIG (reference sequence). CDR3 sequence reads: CAWGLGGRASANTGELFF. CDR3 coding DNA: TGTGCCTGGGGACTGGGCGGGAGGGCCTCGGCGAACACCGGGGAGCTGTTTTTT.

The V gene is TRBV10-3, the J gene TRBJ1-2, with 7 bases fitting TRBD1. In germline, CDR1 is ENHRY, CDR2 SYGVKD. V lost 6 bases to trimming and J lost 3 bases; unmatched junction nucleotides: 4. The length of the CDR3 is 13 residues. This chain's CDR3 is CAISQDRDYGYTF. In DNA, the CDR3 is TGTGCCATCAGCCAAGACAGGGACTATGGCTACACCTTC.

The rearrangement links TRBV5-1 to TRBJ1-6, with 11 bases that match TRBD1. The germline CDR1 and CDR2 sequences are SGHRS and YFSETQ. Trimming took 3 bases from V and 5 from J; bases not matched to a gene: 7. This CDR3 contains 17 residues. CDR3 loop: CASSSGQGVKDNSPLHF. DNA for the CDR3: TGCGCCAGCAGCTCGGGACAGGGGGTTAAGGATAATTCACCCCTCCACTTT. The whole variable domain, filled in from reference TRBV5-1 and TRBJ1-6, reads KAGVTQTPRYLIKTRGQQVTLSCSPISGHRSVSWYQQTPGQGLQFLFEYFSETQRNKGNFPGRFSGRQFSNSRSEMNVSTLELGDSALYLCASSSGQGVKDNSPLHFGNGTRLTVT.